These 20 T cell receptor beta chains were all obtained from the same sample, sequenced in a study of T cells in Graves' hyperthyroidism and ophthalmopathy. From RNA transcripts, TCR beta CDR3 regions were amplified. The HTBI primer set served for first-round RT-PCR of the TCR CDR3. TCRdb processed the multiplex PCR reads anew with MiXCR; each CDR3 protein has one entry. The sample shows 380,000 or so distinct CDR3 sequences, roughly 12% of them seen only once. Material for sequencing was blood. These receptors were taken from a man aged 25 to 40 with Graves' hyperthyroidism that later progressed to Graves' ophthalmopathy.

This clonotype was counted ten times or more. The chain joins TRBV28 to TRBJ1-5; D remains unclear. The V and J ends lost 7 bases and 3 bases respectively, with 13 bases between them. Germline lookup yields CDR1 MDHEN and CDR2 SYDVKM. CDR3 length: 14 amino acids. The CDR3 protein is CASTEVGYNQPQHF. CDR3 coding DNA: TGTGCCAGCACTGAGGTGGGGTACAATCAGCCCCAGCATTTT.

The CDR3 protein is CASSLHPGSNQPQHF. CDR3 coding DNA: TGTGCCAGCAGCTTACACCCCGGTAGCAATCAGCCCCAGCATTTT. The J gene is TRBJ1-5, the V gene TRBV7-9; no reliable D call. This CDR3 comprises 15 residues. V was clipped by 2 bases and J by 0 bases, with 8 bases between them. CDR1 is SEHNR and CDR2 is FQNEAQ in the germline V gene (reference sequence).

This clonotype showed up just a few times. The V and J genes are TRBV5-8 and TRBJ1-5; a weak D match, TRBD1 (6 bases). The germline CDR1 and CDR2 sequences are SGHTS and YDEGEE. This CDR3 has 12 residues. Trimming took off 0 bases at V and 11 bases at J, with 9 bases between the two ends. The CDR3 DNA follows: TGTGCCAGCAGCTTGGCAGGGGAAACCCAGCATTTT. It is translated as CASSLAGETQHF.

At least ten counts were recorded for this clonotype. The J gene is TRBJ1-2, the V gene TRBV28; 7 bases are a match to TRBD1. This CDR3 contains 15 residues. Germline-derived CDR1 and CDR2 are MDHEN and SYDVKM. Trimming at V came to 3 bases and at J to 4 bases, leaving 8 bases not matched to a gene. CDR3 region: CASSLGQRGSYGYTF. CDR3 nucleotides: TGTGCCAGCAGTTTGGGACAGCGGGGATCCTATGGCTACACCTTC.

This clonotype was counted ten times or more. This CDR3 reads CASSSTGGPNTEAFF. The CDR3 DNA reads as TGCGCCAGCAGTTCCACCGGGGGGCCGAACACTGAAGCTTTCTTT. The V and J genes are TRBV5-1 and TRBJ1-1; weak D call: TRBD1 (6 bases). CDR3 length: 15 residues. Germline V gene sequence: CDR1 SGHRS, CDR2 YFSETQ. V was trimmed by 5 bases and J by 1 base, leaving 15 bases between them.

The gene calls are TRBV5-6 and TRBJ1-3; TRBD1 matches at 7 bases. The V and J ends lost 5 bases and 2 bases, in that order; junction bases with no gene match: 7. Germline CDR1 reads SGHDT; CDR2 reads YYEEEE. The CDR3 spans 15 residues. The CDR3 coding sequence is TGTGCCAGCAGTTTTACAGGGGTGGCTGGAAACACCATATATTTT. Translation: CASSFTGVAGNTIYF. The full variable domain, rest sourced from reference TRBV5-6 and TRBJ1-3, is DAGVTQSPTHLIKTRGQQVTLRCSPKSGHDTVSWYQQALGQGPQFIFQYYEEEERQRGNFPDRFSGHQFPNYSSELNVNALLLGDSALYLCASSFTGVAGNTIYFGEGSWLTVV.

In this sample, this clonotype turned up many times. The chain couples TRBV27 to TRBJ1-5; TRBD1 might be the D (5 bases). The V end was cut by 2 bases, the J end by 0 bases, with 11 bases between. Germline V gives CDR1 MNHEY, CDR2 SMNVEV (reference sequence). This CDR3 comprises 16 residues. This CDR3 reads CASSLRTPYSNQPQHF. The CDR3 coding sequence is TGTGCCAGCAGTTTAAGGACACCTTATAGCAATCAGCCCCAGCATTTT.

Comments on this clonotype: A much larger clone differs by one base, so this may be a read error. The V call is TRBV30, the J call TRBJ2-7; 8 bases align to TRBD1. The CDR3 is 12 residues long. V lost 6 bases to trimming and J lost 4 bases; unmatched junction nucleotides: 5. CDR1 GTSNPN and CDR2 SVGIG come from the germline V gene (reference sequence). This CDR3 reads CACRQGKYEQYF. DNA for the CDR3: TGTGCCTGCCGACAGGGGAAGTACGAGCAGTACTTC.

A note on this clonotype: A read error may be the cause here, since a much bigger clone is one base away. The chain has TRBV2 and TRBJ1-3; no clear D gene. The CDR3 loop spans 17 amino acids. Germline V lookup: CDR1 SNHLY, CDR2 FYNNEI. The CDR3 DNA reads TGTGCCAGCAGTGAATTTAGCGGCCGGCCCTCTGGAAACACCGTATATTTT. This codes for CASSEFSGRPSGNTVYF.

The V and J genes are TRBV9 and TRBJ2-1; D remains unclear. Germline V gene lookup returns CDR1 SGDLS and CDR2 YYNGEE. Trimming removed 0 bases from V and 3 bases from J, with 7 bases in between. The CDR3 consists of 14 residues. CDR3 amino acids: CASSVAASYNEQFF. The DNA of the CDR3 is TGTGCCAGCAGCGTAGCCGCTAGCTACAATGAGCAGTTCTTC.

Ten or more counts support this clonotype. The chain uses TRBV11-2 and TRBJ1-2, with 8 bases lining up with TRBD1. CDR3 length equals 17 residues. Trimming at V came to 4 bases and at J to 2 bases, leaving 12 bases not matched to a gene. Germline-derived CDR1 and CDR2 are SGHAT and FQNNGV. The DNA of the CDR3 is TGTGCCAGCAGCTCCGGACAGGGAGCATCGAAGAACTATGGCTACACCTTC. Its translation: CASSSGQGASKNYGYTF.

This CDR3 reads CASSLWAASGNTIYF. The DNA of the CDR3 is TGCGCCAGCAGCTTGTGGGCAGCCTCTGGAAACACCATATATTTT. V usage is TRBV5-1 and J usage is TRBJ1-3; no definite D call. The CDR3 runs to 15 residues. Germline CDR1 is SGHRS and CDR2 is YFSETQ. Trimming shortened V by 1 base and J by 0 bases, and 8 bases separated the two germline ends.

This clonotype was found many times. The chain uses TRBV7-2 and TRBJ2-1; D perhaps matches TRBD1 (6 bases). The germline V gene encodes CDR1 SGHTA and CDR2 FQGNSA. This CDR3 has 15 amino acids. The V gene lost 7 bases and the J gene lost 6 bases, with 19 bases spanning the gap. CDR3 region: CASNARGNVGNEQFF. The CDR3 DNA follows: TGTGCCAGCAACGCAAGGGGGAATGTGGGCAATGAGCAGTTCTTC. Together with reference TRBV7-2 and TRBJ2-1, the CDR3 gives the full variable domain: GAGVSQSPSNKVTEKGKDVELRCDPISGHTALYWYRQSLGQGLEFLIYFQGNSAPDKSGLPSDRFSAERTGGSVSTLTIQRTQQEDSAVYLCASNARGNVGNEQFFGPGTRLTVL.

As regards this clonotype: A read error is possible here, since a much larger clone lies one base away. The gene calls are TRBV6-1 and TRBJ1-5, with D uncertain. The CDR3 sequence is 16 residues long. Germline V CDR1 and CDR2: MNHNS, SASEGT. V was trimmed by 4 bases and J by 2 bases, leaving 15 bases between them. CDR3 in amino acids: CASSVPGGMRNQPQHF. CDR3 in DNA: TGTGCCAGCAGTGTACCGGGAGGGATGCGCAATCAGCCCCAGCATTTT.

This clonotype was seen a handful of times. The chain uses TRBV6-1 and TRBJ2-2; D is unclear. The CDR3 length is 13 residues. With 10 bases removed from V and 2 bases from J, the gap between germline ends came to 11 bases. Germline V gene data show CDR1 as MNHNS and CDR2 as SASEGT. The CDR3 is CAISRRNTGELFF. The CDR3 DNA sequence: TGTGCCATCTCCCGTAGAAACACCGGGGAGCTGTTTTTT.

This clonotype was counted a single time. Possible read error: a much larger clone is one base away. This likely comes from a read error, as the CDR3 has no conserved phenylalanine or tryptophan at its end. CDR3 sequence: CASHPNPGQAYPVPLHI. The CDR3 DNA follows: TGTGCCAGCCACCCCAACCCCGGACAGGCCTATCCAGTCCCCCTCCACATT. The chain has TRBV2 and TRBJ1-6; 7 bases match TRBD1. The trim removed 8 bases at V and 13 bases at J, leaving 23 bases unmatched. Germline values: CDR1 SNHLY, CDR2 FYNNEI. The CDR3 is made up of 17 amino acids.

This clonotype appeared many times. V is TRBV6-6 and J is TRBJ2-5, with unresolved D. The length of the CDR3 is 15 residues. Trimming shortened V by 0 bases and J by 5 bases, and 13 bases separated the two germline ends. CDR1 is MNHNY and CDR2 is SVGAGI in the germline V gene (reference sequence). CDR3 in amino acids: CASSYSDIGQETQYF. The CDR3, as DNA: TGTGCCAGCAGTTACTCAGATATCGGGCAGGAGACCCAGTACTTC.

This clonotype was seen a few times. An end of the junction differs from the germline gene, which may be a read error. The chain links TRBV6-5 to TRBJ2-7; possible D gene TRBD2, 6 bases. There are 13 residues in the CDR3. CDR1 and CDR2 (germline): MNHEY, SVGAGI. As DNA, the CDR3 is TGTGCCAGCGGTTACGGGGGACCCTACGAGCAGTACTTC. Its protein product is CASGYGGPYEQYF.

In this sample, this clonotype turned up many times. J is TRBJ2-1 and V is TRBV20-1; 8 bases map to TRBD2. V was clipped by 3 bases and J by 6 bases; unmatched bases: 7. CDR3 length: 14 amino acids. CDR1 DFQATT and CDR2 SNEGSKA come from the germline V gene (reference sequence). The CDR3 region is CSASRTGGRNEQFF. The DNA of the CDR3 is TGCAGTGCTAGTCGGACGGGGGGGCGCAATGAGCAGTTCTTC.

This clonotype appeared a few times. In DNA, the CDR3 is TGTGCCAGCTCAGCAAGACAGGGGGCGGCCGAGCAGTACTTC. It is translated as CASSARQGAAEQYF. The rearrangement joins TRBV18 to TRBJ2-7, with TRBD1 identical over 10 bases. Germline CDR1 reads KGHSH; CDR2 reads LQKENI. There are 14 residues in the CDR3. Trimming took 5 bases from V and 6 from J; bases not matched to a gene: 7.